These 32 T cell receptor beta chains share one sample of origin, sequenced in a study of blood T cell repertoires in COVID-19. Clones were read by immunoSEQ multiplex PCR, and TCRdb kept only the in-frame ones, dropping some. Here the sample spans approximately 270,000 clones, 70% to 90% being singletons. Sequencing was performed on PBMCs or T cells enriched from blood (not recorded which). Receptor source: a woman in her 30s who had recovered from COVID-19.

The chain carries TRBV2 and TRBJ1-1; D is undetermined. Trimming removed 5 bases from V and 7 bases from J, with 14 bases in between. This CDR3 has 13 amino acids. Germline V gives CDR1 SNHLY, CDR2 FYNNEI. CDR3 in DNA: TGTGCCAGCAGTCTGAACGGCGGCCTTGAAGCTTTCTTT. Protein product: CASSLNGGLEAFF. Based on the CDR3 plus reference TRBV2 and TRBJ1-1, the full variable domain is EPEVTQTPSHQVTQMGQEVILRCVPISNHLYFYWYRQILGQKVEFLVSFYNNEISEKSEIFDDQFSVERPDGSNFTLKIRSTKLEDSAMYFCASSLNGGLEAFFGQGTRLTVV.

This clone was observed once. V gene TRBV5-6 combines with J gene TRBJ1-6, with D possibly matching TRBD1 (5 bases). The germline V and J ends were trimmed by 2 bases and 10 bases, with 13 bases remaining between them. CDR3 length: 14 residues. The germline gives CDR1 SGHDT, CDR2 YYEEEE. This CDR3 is CASSLGGGASPLHF. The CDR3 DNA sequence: TGTGCCAGCAGCTTAGGTGGCGGGGCCTCACCCCTCCACTTT.

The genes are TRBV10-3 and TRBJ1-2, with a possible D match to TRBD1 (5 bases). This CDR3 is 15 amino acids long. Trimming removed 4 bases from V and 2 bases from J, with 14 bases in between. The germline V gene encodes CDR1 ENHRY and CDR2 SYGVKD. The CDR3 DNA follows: TGTGCCATCAGTGTAGGGTCAGGGAGGAACTATGGCTACACCTTC. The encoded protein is CAISVGSGRNYGYTF.

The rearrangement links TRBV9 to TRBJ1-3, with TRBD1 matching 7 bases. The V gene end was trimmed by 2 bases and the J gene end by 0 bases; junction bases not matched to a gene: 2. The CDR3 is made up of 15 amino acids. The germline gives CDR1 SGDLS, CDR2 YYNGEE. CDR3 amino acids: CASSVTGLSGNTIYF. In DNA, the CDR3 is TGTGCCAGCAGCGTGACAGGGCTCTCTGGAAACACCATATATTTT.

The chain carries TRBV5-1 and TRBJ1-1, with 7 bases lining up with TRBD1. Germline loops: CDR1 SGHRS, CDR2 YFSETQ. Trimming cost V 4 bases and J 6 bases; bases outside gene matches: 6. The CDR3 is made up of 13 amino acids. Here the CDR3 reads CASSLQGWAEAFF. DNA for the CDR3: TGCGCCAGCAGCCTACAGGGGTGGGCTGAAGCTTTCTTT.

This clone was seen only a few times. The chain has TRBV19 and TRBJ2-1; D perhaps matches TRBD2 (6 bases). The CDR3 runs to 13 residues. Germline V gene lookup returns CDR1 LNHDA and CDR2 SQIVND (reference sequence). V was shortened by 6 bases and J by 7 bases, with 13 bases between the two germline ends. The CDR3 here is CASSWSGGNEQFF. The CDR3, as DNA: TGTGCCAGTAGCTGGAGTGGGGGGAATGAGCAGTTCTTC.

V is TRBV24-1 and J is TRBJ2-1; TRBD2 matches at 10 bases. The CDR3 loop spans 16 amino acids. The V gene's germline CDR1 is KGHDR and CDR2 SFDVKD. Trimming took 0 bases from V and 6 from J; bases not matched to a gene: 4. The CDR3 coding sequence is TGTGCCACCAGTGATTTGGGTCTAGCGGGAGTCAATGAGCAGTTCTTC. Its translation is CATSDLGLAGVNEQFF.

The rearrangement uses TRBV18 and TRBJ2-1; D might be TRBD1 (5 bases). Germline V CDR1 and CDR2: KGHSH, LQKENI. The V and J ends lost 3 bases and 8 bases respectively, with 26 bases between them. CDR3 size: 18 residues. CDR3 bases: TGTGCCAGCTCACCTAGGGGTTTGATTCACTCCGTCGGCGATGAGCAGTTCTTC. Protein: CASSPRGLIHSVGDEQFF.

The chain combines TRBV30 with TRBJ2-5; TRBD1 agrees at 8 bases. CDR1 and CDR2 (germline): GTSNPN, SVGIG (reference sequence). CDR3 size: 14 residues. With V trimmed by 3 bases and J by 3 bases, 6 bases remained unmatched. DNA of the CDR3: TGTGCCTGGAGGAGGACAGGGTGGGAAGAGACCCAGTACTTC. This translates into CAWRRTGWEETQYF.

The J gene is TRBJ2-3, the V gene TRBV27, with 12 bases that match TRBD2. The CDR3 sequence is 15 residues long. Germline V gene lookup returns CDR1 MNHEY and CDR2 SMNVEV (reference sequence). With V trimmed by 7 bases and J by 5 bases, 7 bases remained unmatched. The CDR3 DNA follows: TGTGCCAGCACCCTAGCGGGAGGGCCGGTAGATACGCAGTATTTT. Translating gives CASTLAGGPVDTQYF.

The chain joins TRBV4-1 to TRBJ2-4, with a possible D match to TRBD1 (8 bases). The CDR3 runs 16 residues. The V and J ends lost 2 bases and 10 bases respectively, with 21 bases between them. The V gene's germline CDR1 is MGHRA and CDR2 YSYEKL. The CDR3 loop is CASSQWMGGTGRIQYF. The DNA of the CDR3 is TGCGCCAGCAGCCAATGGATGGGGGGGACAGGTCGTATTCAGTACTTC.

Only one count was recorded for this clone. DNA for the CDR3: TGCGCCAGCAGCACCGCATGGGGGGTCTCTAGCACAGATACGCAGTATTTT. This translates into CASSTAWGVSSTDTQYF. The rearrangement uses TRBV5-1 and TRBJ2-3; TRBD2 is a possible D gene (6 bases). The germline CDR1 and CDR2 sequences are SGHRS and YFSETQ. The V end lost 4 bases, the J end lost 0 bases, and 18 bases lay between the germline ends. This CDR3 comprises 17 residues.

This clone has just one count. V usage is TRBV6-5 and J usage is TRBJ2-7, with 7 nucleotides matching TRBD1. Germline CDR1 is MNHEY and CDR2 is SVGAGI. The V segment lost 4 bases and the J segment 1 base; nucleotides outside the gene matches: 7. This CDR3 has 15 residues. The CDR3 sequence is CASSLMWDSSYEQYF. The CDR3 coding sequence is TGTGCCAGCAGTTTAATGTGGGACAGTTCCTACGAGCAGTACTTC.

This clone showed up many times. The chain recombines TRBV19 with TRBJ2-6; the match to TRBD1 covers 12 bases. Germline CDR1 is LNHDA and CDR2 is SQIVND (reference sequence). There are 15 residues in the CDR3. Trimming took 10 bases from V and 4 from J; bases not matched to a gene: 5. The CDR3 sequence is CATGTGGDGANVLTF. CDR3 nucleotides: TGTGCCACGGGGACAGGGGGCGACGGGGCCAACGTCCTGACTTTC.

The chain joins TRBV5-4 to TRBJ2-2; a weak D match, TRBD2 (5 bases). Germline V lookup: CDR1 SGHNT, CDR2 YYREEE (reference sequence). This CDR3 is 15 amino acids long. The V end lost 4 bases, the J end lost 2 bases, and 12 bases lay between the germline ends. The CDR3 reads CASSKDLGNTGELFF. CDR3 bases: TGTGCCAGCAGCAAGGACTTGGGAAACACCGGGGAGCTGTTTTTT.

This CDR3 is CASRVRGQGTAGYNEQFF. The CDR3 DNA is TGCGCCAGCAGAGTAAGGGGACAGGGAACGGCAGGATACAATGAGCAGTTCTTC. V usage is TRBV10-1 and J usage is TRBJ2-1, with 9 nucleotides matching TRBD1. CDR3 length equals 18 residues. J lost 4 bases, V lost 6 bases, and 16 bases had no gene match. Germline CDR1 WNHNN, CDR2 SYGVQD (reference sequence).

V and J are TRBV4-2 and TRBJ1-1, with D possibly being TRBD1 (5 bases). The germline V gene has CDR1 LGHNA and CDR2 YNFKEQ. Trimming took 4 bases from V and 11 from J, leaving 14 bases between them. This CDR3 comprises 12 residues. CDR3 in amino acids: CASSPQEGRAFF. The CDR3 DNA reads TGTGCCAGCAGCCCCCAGGAGGGACGGGCTTTCTTT.

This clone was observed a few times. CDR3 amino acids: CASSSAGTTNTGELFF. The CDR3 coding sequence is TGTGCCAGCAGTTCCGCAGGGACTACGAACACCGGGGAGCTGTTTTTT. V gene TRBV6-5 combines with J gene TRBJ2-2, with 7 bases lining up with TRBD2. This CDR3 has 16 amino acids. J gave up 0 bases and V 4 bases, and 5 bases lay outside the gene matches. CDR1 is MNHEY and CDR2 is SVGAGI in the germline V gene.

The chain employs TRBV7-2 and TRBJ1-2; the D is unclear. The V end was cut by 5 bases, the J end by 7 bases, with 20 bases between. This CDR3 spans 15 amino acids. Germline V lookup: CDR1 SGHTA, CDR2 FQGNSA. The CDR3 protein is CASSPRNGRGGGYTF. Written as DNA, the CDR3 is TGTGCCAGCAGCCCCAGAAACGGCCGAGGCGGTGGCTACACCTTC. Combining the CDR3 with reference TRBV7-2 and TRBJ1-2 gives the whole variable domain GAGVSQSPSNKVTEKGKDVELRCDPISGHTALYWYRQSLGQGLEFLIYFQGNSAPDKSGLPSDRFSAERTGGSVSTLTIQRTQQEDSAVYLCASSPRNGRGGGYTFGSGTRLTVV.

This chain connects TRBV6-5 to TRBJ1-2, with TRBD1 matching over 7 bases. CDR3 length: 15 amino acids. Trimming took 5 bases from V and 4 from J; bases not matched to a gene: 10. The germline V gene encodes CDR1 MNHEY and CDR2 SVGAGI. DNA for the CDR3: TGTGCCAGCAGTCCCACCCAGGGACAGTCCTATGGCTACACCTTC. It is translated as CASSPTQGQSYGYTF.

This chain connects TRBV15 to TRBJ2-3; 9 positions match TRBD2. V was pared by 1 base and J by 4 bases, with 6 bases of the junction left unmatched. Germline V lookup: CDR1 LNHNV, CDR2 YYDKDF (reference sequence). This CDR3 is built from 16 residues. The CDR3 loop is CATSRAAGGPPDTQYF. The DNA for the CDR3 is TGTGCCACCAGCAGAGCGGCGGGGGGGCCCCCAGATACGCAGTATTTT.

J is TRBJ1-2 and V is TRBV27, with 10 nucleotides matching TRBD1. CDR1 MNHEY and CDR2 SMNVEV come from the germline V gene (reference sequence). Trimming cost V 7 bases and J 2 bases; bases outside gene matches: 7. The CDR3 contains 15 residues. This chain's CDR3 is CASISRDRGNYGYTF. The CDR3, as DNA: TGTGCCAGCATATCCCGGGACAGGGGAAACTATGGCTACACCTTC.

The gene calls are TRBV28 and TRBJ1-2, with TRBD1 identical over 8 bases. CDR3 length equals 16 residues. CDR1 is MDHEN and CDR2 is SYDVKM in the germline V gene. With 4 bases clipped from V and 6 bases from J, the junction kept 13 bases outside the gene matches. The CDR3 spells CASSSRTGYYVHGYTF. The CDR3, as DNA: TGTGCCAGCAGTTCCAGGACAGGGTATTACGTCCATGGCTACACCTTC.

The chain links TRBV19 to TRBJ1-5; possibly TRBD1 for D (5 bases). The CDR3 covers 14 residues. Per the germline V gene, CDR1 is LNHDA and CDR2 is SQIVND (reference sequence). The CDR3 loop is CASSKQGGNQPQHF. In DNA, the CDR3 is TGTGCGTCTTCCAAGCAGGGTGGTAATCAGCCCCAGCATTTT.

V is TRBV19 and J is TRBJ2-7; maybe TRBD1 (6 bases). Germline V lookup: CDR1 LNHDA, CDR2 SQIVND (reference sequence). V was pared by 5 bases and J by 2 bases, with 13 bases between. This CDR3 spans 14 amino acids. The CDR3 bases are TGTGCCAGTAGTTTCGGGACAAAGACCTACGAGCAGTACTTC. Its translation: CASSFGTKTYEQYF.

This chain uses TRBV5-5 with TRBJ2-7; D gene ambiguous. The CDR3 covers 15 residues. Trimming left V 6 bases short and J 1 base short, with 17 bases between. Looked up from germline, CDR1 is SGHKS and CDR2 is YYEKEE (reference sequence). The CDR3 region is CASTPFGGLSYEQYF. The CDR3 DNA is TGTGCCAGCACCCCCTTCGGCGGCCTATCCTACGAGCAGTACTTC.

The DNA of the CDR3 is TGTGCCAGCAGCCCGGGACAGGGGTATGGCTACACCTTC. It codes for CASSPGQGYGYTF. V is TRBV11-2 and J is TRBJ1-2; 10 bases are a match to TRBD1. This CDR3 contains 13 residues. In germline, CDR1 is SGHAT, CDR2 FQNNGV. Unmatched junction bases numbered 2, after V lost 5 bases and J lost 5 bases.

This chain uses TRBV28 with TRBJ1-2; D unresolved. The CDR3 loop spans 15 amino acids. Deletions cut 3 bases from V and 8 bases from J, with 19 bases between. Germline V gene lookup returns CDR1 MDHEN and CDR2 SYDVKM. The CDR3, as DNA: TGTGCCAGCAGTTTGGGTCTACCCCTAGGCTGGGGCTACACCTTC. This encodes CASSLGLPLGWGYTF.

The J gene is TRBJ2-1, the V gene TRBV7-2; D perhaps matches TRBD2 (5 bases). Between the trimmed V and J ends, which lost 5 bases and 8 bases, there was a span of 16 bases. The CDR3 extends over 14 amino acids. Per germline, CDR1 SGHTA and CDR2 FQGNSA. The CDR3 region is CASSESLALDEQFF. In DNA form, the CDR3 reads TGTGCCAGCAGCGAAAGTCTAGCTCTCGATGAGCAGTTCTTC.

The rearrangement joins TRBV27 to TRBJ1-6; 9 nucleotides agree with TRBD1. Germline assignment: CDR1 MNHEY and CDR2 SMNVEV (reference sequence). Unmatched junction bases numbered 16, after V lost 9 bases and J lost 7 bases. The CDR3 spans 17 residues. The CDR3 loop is CARKASMPGQGNSPLHF. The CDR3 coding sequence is TGTGCCAGAAAAGCTTCTATGCCGGGACAGGGCAATTCACCCCTCCACTTT.

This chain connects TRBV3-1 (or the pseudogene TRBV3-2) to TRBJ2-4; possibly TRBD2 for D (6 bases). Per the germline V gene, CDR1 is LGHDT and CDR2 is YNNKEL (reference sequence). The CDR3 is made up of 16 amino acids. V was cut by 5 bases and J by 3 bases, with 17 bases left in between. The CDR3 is CASSTKQEGSKNIQYF. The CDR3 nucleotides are TGTGCCAGCAGCACCAAACAGGAGGGCAGCAAAAACATTCAGTACTTC.

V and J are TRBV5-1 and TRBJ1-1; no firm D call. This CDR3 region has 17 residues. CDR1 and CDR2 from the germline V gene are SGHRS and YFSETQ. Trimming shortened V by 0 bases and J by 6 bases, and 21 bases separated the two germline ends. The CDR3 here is CASSLGIGWGGSAEAFF. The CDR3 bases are TGCGCCAGCAGCTTGGGGATCGGCTGGGGAGGGTCGGCTGAAGCTTTCTTT.